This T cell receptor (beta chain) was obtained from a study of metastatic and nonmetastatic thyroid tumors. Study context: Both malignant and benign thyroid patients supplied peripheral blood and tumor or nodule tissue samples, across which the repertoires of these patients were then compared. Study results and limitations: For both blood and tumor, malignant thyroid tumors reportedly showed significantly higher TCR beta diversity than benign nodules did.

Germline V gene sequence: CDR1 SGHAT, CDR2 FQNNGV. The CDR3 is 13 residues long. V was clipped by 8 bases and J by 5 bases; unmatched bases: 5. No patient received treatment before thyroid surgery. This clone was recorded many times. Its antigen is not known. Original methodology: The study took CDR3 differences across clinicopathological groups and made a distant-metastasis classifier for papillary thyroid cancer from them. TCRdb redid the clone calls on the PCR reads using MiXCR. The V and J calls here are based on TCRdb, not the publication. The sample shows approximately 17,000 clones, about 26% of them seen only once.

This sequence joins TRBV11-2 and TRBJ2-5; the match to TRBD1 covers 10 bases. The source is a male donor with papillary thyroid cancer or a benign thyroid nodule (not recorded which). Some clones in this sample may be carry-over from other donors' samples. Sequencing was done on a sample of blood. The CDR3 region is CASQTGGAETQYF. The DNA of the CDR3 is TGTGCCAGCCAGACAGGGGGCGCGGAGACCCAGTACTTC. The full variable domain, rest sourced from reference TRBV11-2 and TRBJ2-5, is EAGVAQSPRYKIIEKRQSVAFWCNPISGHATLYWYQQILGQGPKLLIQFQNNGVVDDSQLPKDRFSAERLKGVDSTLKIQPAKLEDSAVYLCASQTGGAETQYFGPGTRLLVL.